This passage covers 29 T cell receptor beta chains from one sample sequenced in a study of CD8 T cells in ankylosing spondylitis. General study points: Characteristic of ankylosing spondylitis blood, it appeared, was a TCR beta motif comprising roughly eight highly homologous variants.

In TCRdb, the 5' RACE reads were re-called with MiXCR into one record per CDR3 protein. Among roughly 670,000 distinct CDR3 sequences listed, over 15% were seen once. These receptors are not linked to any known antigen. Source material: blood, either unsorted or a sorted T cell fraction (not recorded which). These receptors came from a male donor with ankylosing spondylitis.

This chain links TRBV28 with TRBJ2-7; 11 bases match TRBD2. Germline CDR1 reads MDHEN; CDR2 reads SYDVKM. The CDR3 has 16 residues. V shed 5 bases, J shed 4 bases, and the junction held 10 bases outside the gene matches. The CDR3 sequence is CASSRLAGSSQYEQYF. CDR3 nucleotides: TGTGCCAGCAGTAGACTAGCGGGATCAAGCCAGTACGAGCAGTACTTC.

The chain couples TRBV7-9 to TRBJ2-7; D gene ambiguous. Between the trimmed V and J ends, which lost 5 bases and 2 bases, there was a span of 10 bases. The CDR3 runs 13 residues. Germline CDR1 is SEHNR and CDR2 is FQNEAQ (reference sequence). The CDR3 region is CASSPPLAYEQYF. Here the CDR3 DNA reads TGTGCCAGCAGCCCCCCTCTTGCCTACGAGCAGTACTTC.

The CDR3 here is CASSSPTALGYTF. The CDR3 nucleotides read TGTGCCAGCAGTTCCCCGACAGCCCTCGGCTACACCTTC. The V call is TRBV28, the J call TRBJ1-2, with D possibly matching TRBD1 (5 bases). V was clipped by 4 bases and J by 8 bases, with 14 bases between them. The CDR3 has 13 amino acids. Per germline, CDR1 MDHEN and CDR2 SYDVKM.

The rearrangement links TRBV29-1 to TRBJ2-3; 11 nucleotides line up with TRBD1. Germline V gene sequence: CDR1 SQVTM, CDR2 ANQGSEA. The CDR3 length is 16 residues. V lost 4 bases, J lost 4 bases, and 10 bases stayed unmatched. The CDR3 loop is CSVVGLDRGLADTQYF. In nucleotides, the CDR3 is TGCAGCGTTGTTGGTCTGGACAGGGGGCTCGCAGATACGCAGTATTTT.

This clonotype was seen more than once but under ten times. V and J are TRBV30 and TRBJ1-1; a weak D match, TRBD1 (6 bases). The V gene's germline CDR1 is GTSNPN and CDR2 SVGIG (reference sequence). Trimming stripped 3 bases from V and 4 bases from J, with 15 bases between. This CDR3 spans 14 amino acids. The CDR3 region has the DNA TGTGCCTGGAGGGATTGGACAGACCCCACTGAAGCTTTCTTT. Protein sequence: CAWRDWTDPTEAFF.

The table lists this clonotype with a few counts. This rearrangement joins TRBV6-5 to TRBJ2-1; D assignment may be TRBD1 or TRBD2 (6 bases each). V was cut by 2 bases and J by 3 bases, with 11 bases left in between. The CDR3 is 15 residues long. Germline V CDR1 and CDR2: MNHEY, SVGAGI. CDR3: CASSYRGPLYNEQFF. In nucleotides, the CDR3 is TGTGCCAGCAGTTACCGGGGGCCCCTCTACAATGAGCAGTTCTTC.

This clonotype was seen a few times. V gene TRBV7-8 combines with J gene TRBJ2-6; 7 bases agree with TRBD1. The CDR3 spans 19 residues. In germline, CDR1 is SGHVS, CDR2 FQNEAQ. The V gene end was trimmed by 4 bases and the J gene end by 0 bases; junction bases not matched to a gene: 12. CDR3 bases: TGTGCCAGCAGCTCTAGGGGGCTGGCTGGGATCTCTGGGGCCAACGTCCTGACTTTC. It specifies CASSSRGLAGISGANVLTF.

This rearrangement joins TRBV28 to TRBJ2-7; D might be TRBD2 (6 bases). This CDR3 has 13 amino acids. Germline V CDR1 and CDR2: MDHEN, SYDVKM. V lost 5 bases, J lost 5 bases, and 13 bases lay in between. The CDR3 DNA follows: TGTGCCAGCAGTCTTCGGGCGGGGAACGAGCAGTACTTC. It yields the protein CASSLRAGNEQYF.

CDR3 residues: CASRGGQSQETQYF. Written as DNA, the CDR3 is TGCGCCAGCAGGGGAGGACAGAGCCAAGAGACCCAGTACTTC. The gene calls are TRBV5-1 and TRBJ2-5; D tentatively fits TRBD1 or TRBD2 (6 bases each). The CDR3 contains 14 residues. V gave up 5 bases and J gave up 1 base, with 12 bases separating them. Germline V lookup: CDR1 SGHRS, CDR2 YFSETQ.

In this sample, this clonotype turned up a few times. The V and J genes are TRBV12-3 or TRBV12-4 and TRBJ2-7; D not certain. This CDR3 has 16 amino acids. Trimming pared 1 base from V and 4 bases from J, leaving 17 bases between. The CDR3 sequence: CASSLGEGLERYEQYF. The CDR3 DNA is TGTGCCAGCAGTTTAGGAGAAGGGCTGGAAAGGTACGAGCAGTACTTC.

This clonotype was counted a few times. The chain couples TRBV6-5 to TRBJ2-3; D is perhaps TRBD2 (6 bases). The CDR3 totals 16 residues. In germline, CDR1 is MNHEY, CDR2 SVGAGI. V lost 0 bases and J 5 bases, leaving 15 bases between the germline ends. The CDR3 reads CASSYSKAGPRDTQYF. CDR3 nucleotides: TGTGCCAGCAGTTACTCGAAAGCGGGCCCGAGAGATACGCAGTATTTT.

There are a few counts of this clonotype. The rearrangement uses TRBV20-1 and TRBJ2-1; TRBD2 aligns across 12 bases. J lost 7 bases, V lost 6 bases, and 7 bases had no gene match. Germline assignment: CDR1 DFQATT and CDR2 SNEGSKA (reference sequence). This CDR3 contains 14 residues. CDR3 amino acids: CSARLAGGINEQFF. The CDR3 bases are TGCAGTGCGCGGCTAGCGGGGGGGATAAATGAGCAGTTCTTC.

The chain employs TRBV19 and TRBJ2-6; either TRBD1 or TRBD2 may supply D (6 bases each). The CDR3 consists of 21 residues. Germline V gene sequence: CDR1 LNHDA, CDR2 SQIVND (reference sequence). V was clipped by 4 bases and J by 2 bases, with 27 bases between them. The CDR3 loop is CASSTPGGTKLDSTGANVLTF. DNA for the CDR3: TGTGCCAGTAGTACCCCAGGAGGGACAAAGCTAGATTCTACTGGGGCCAACGTCCTGACTTTC.

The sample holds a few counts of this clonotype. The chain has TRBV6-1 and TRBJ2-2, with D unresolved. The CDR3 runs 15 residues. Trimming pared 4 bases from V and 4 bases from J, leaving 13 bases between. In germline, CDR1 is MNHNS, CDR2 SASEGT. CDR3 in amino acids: CASSAIYLPTGELFF. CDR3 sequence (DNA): TGTGCCAGCAGTGCGATTTATCTACCCACCGGGGAGCTGTTTTTT.

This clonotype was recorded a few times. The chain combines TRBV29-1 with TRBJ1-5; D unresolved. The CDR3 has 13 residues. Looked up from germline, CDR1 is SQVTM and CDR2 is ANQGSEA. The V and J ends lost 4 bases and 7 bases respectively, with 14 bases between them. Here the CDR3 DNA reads TGCAGCGTTGGGGTGTCTTCTCAGCAGCCCCAGCATTTT. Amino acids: CSVGVSSQQPQHF.

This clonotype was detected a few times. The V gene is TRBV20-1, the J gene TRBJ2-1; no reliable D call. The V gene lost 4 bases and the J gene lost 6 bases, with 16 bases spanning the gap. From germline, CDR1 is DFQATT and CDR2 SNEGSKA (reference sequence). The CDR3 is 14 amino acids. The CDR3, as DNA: TGCAGTGCTATAGGGTTTGGGTCGTTCAATGAGCAGTTCTTC. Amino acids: CSAIGFGSFNEQFF.

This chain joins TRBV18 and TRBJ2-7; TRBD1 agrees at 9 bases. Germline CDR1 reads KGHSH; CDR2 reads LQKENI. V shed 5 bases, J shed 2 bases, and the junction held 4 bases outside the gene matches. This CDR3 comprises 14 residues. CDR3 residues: CASSKTGGAYEQYF. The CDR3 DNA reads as TGTGCCAGCTCAAAGACAGGGGGGGCCTACGAGCAGTACTTC.

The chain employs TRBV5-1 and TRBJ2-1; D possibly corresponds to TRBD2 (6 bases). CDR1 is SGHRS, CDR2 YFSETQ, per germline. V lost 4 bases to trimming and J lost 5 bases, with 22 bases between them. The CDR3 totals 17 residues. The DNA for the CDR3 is TGCGCCAGCAGCACATCTGGCGGGGTTATATCCCACAATGAGCAGTTCTTC. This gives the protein CASSTSGGVISHNEQFF.

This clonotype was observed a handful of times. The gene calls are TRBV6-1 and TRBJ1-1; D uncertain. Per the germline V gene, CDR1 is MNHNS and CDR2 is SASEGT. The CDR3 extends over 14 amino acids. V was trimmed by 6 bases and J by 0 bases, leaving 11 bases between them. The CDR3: CASRERRMNTEAFF. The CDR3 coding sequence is TGTGCCAGCAGAGAAAGACGCATGAACACTGAAGCTTTCTTT.

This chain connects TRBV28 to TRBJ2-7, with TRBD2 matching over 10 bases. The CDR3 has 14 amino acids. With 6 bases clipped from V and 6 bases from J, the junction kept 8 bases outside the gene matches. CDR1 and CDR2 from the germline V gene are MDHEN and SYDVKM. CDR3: CASSSSGRAGEQYF. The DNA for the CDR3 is TGTGCCAGCAGCTCGAGCGGGAGGGCTGGCGAGCAGTACTTC.

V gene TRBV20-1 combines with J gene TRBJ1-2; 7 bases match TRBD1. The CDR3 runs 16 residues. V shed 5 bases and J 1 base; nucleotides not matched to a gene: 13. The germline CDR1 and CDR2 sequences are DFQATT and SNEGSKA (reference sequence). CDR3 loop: CSADQDRSDFNYGYTF. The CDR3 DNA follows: TGCAGTGCTGACCAGGACAGGTCGGATTTTAACTATGGCTACACCTTC.

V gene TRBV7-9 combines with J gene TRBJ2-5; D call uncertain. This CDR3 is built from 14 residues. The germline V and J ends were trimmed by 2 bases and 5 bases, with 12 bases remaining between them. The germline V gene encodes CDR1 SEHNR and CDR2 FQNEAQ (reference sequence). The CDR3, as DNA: TGTGCCAGCAGCTTACTCTCCCTCGGGGAGACCCAGTACTTC. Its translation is CASSLLSLGETQYF.

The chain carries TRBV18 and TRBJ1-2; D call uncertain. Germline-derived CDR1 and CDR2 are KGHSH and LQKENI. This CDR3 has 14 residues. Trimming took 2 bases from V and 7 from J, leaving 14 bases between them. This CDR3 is CASSPTIILGGYTF. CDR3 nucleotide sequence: TGTGCCAGCTCACCAACGATCATCCTAGGTGGCTACACCTTC. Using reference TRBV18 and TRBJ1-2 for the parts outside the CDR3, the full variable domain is NAGVMQNPRHLVRRRGQEARLRCSPMKGHSHVYWYRQLPEEGLKFMVYLQKENIIDESGMPKERFSAEFPKEGPSILRIQQVVRGDSAAYFCASSPTIILGGYTFGSGTRLTVV.

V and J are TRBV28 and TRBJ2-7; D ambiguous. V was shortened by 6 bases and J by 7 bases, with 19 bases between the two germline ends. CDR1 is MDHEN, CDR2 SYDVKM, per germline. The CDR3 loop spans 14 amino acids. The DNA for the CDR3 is TGTGCCAGCAGCCAGGAAGGTCCGCTGGGGGAGCAGTACTTC. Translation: CASSQEGPLGEQYF.

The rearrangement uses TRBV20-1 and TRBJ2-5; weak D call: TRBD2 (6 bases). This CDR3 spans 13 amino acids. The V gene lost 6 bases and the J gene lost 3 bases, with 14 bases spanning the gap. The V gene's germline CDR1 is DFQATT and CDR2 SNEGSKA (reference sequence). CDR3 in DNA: TGCAGTGCCCGGGGGTCGGGGAAAGAGACCCAGTACTTC. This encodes CSARGSGKETQYF.

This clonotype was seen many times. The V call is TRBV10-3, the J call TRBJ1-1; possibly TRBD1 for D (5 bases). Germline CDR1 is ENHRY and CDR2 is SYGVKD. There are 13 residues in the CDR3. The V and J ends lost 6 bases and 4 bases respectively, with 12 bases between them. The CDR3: CAIRGDGSTEAFF. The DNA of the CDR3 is TGTGCCATCAGGGGGGACGGGTCCACTGAAGCTTTCTTT.

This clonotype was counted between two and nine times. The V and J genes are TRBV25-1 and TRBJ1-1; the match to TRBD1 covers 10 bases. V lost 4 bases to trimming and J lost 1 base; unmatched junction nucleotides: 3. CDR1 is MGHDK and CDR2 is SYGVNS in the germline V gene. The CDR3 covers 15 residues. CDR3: CASSGWDRGNTEAFF. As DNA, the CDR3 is TGTGCCAGCAGTGGGTGGGACAGGGGGAACACTGAAGCTTTCTTT.

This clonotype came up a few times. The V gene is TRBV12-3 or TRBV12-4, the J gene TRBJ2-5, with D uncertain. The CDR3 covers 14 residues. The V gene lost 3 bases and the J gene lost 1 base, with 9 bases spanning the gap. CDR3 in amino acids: CASSLVTVQETQYF. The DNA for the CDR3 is TGTGCCAGCAGTTTGGTAACAGTCCAAGAGACCCAGTACTTC.

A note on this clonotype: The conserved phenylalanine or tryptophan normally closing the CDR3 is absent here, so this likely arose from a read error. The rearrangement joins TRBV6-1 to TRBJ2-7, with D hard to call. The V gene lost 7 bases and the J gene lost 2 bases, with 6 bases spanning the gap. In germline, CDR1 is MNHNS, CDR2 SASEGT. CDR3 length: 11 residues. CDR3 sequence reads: CASKETYEQYS. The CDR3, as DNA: TGTGCCAGCAAGGAGACCTACGAGCAGTACTCC.